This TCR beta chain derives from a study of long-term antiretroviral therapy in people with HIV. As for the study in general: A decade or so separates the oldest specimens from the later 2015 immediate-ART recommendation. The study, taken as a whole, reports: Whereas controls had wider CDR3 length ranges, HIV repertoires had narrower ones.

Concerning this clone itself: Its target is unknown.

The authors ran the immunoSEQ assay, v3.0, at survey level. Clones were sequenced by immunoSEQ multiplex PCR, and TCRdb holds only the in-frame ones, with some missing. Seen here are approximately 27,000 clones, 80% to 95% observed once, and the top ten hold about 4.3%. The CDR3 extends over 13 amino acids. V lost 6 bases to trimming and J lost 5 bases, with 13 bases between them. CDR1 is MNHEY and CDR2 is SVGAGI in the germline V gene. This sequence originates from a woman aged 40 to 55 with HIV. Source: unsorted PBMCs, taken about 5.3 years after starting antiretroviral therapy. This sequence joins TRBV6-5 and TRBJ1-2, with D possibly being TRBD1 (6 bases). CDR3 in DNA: TGTGCCAGCAGAACAGGGATAGGGTATGGCTACACCTTC. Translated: CASRTGIGYGYTF.